This TCR beta chain was sequenced in a study of blood T cell repertoires in COVID-19. Seattle researchers signed up patients amid active infection and tracked them longitudinally. Method: immunoSEQ multiplex PCR; TCRdb's copy keeps in-frame clones and lacks some. Altogether 250,000 to 350,000 clones are present, roughly 90% being singletons, with the ten largest covering 2.5% to 3.5%. The sample taken for sequencing was peripheral blood. This receptor was identified in a woman younger than 45 with COVID-19, enrolled during active disease.

The CDR3 sequence is CASSVGLNNSPLHF. CDR3 in DNA: TGTGCCAGCAGCGTAGGACTCAATAATTCACCCCTCCACTTT. The rearrangement links TRBV9 to TRBJ1-6; no clear D. The CDR3 extends over 14 amino acids. V dropped 0 bases and J dropped 5 bases, with 6 bases sitting between them. Germline V lookup: CDR1 SGDLS, CDR2 YYNGEE.